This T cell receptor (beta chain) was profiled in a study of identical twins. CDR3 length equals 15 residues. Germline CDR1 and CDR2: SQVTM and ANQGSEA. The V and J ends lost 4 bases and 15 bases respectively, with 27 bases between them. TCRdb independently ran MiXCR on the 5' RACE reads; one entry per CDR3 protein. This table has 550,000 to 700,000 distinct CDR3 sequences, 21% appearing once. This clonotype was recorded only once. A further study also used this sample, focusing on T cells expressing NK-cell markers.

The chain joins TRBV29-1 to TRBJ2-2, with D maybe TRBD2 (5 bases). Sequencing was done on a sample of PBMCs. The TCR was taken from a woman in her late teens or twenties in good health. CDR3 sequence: CSVVAPLSRGDRMFF. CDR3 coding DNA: TGCAGCGTTGTAGCGCCATTGTCCCGCGGTGATAGGATGTTTTTT.